This TCR beta chain comes out of a study of shared clonotypes between healthy human individuals. Study results and caveats: In this cohort, only blood was sampled, and tissue repertoires likely differ. Sorted-subset sequencing was shown by rarefaction to be incomplete despite large depth.

Donation came from healthy HIV-negative adults that had no recent acute infections or vaccinations. V lost 5 bases and J 0 bases, leaving 11 bases between the germline ends. The germline V gene has CDR1 SEHNR and CDR2 FQNEAQ (reference sequence). This CDR3 contains 14 residues. Assay runs were performed at deep level. Only in-frame clones appear in the TCRdb table, and some are missing; sequencing was by immunoSEQ multiplex PCR. The table has about 1.5 million clones, 95% to 99% seen once. Worth noting for this clone: What it recognizes is unknown.

This chain joins TRBV7-9 and TRBJ2-7; D unresolved. Source material: naive CD4+ T cells sorted from blood. Subset here: CD45RA+ positively selected. This receptor was taken from a man aged 30 to 45 in good health. CDR3 nucleotides: TGTGCCAGCAGCCCCCGAGTGGGCTCCTACGAGCAGTACTTC. Its translation is CASSPRVGSYEQYF.